Each of the 32 T cell receptor beta chains below was sequenced from the same sample in a study of OX40 agonist ivuxolimab in advanced cancers. Measured with immunoSEQ multiplex PCR; TCRdb has only the in-frame clones, and not every one. The data contain 100,000 or so clones, approximately 90% of them singletons. Sample: CD4+ or CD8+ T cells sorted from blood, taken in a trial of the OX40 agonist ivuxolimab. These TCRs come from an adult with an advanced solid tumor such as melanoma, head and neck, liver or kidney cancer.

This chain links TRBV5-1 with TRBJ2-5, with TRBD2 matching over 8 bases. Germline V gene sequence: CDR1 SGHRS, CDR2 YFSETQ. Trimming at V came to 4 bases and at J to 1 base, leaving 6 bases not matched to a gene. CDR3 length: 15 residues. CDR3: CASSPGLAVQETQYF. The CDR3 DNA reads TGCGCCAGCAGCCCCGGACTAGCAGTCCAAGAGACCCAGTACTTC.

This chain uses TRBV21-1 with TRBJ1-4; the table gives TRBD1 as D, unverified against the DNA. TRBV21-1 is designated a pseudogene. This CDR3 contains 14 residues. CDR3 bases: TGTGCCAGCAGCAAAAGTGCAGGGGAAGCAAAACTGTTTTTT. Its translation is CASSKSAGEAKLFF.

This sequence joins TRBV19 and TRBJ2-7, with D tentatively TRBD2 (6 bases). CDR3 length: 16 amino acids. Deletions cut 6 bases from V and 6 bases from J, with 24 bases between. CDR1 is LNHDA, CDR2 SQIVND, per germline (reference sequence). This chain's CDR3 is CASSPLGTALVGEQYF. CDR3 in DNA: TGTGCCAGTAGCCCCCTTGGGACTGCTTTGGTGGGCGAGCAGTACTTC.

V gene TRBV19 combines with J gene TRBJ2-1; 7 positions agree with TRBD1. The trim removed 3 bases at V and 3 bases at J, leaving 5 bases unmatched. CDR1 is LNHDA and CDR2 is SQIVND in the germline V gene (reference sequence). CDR3 length: 15 amino acids. The CDR3 loop is CASSIQAGGYNEQFF. The CDR3 DNA sequence: TGTGCCAGTAGTATTCAGGCAGGGGGCTACAATGAGCAGTTCTTC.

The chain carries TRBV7-2 and TRBJ2-2, with 10 bases lining up with TRBD2. This CDR3 comprises 19 residues. Looked up from germline, CDR1 is SGHTA and CDR2 is FQGNSA. V lost 5 bases and J lost 6; bases outside the gene matches: 18. CDR3 protein: CASSKGRVAGGRGSGELFF. Written as DNA, the CDR3 is TGTGCCAGCAGCAAAGGCAGGGTAGCGGGAGGCCGGGGCTCCGGGGAGCTGTTTTTT.

The rearrangement links TRBV6-5 to TRBJ1-1, with 10 bases lining up with TRBD1. The germline gives CDR1 MNHEY, CDR2 SVGAGI. Trimming removed 5 bases from V and 5 bases from J; junction bases left unmatched: 8. There are 15 residues in the CDR3. CDR3 sequence: CASSLSRTGGTEAFF. CDR3 DNA sequence: TGTGCCAGCAGTCTGTCCCGGACAGGGGGGACTGAAGCTTTCTTT.

The chain combines TRBV5-1 with TRBJ2-7; 9 bases are a match to TRBD2. With 0 bases clipped from V and 2 bases from J, the junction kept 15 bases outside the gene matches. This CDR3 has 19 residues. Germline CDR1 reads SGHRS; CDR2 reads YFSETQ. CDR3 bases: TGCGCCAGCAGCTTGGCCGGGACAGAAGGACTAGCGTCTACCTACGAGCAGTACTTC. This gives the protein CASSLAGTEGLASTYEQYF.

The chain couples TRBV6-5 to TRBJ2-3; 8 positions agree with TRBD2. Germline lookup yields CDR1 MNHEY and CDR2 SVGAGI. The CDR3 has 14 residues. With 4 bases clipped from V and 5 bases from J, the junction kept 5 bases outside the gene matches. For the CDR3, the DNA is TGTGCCAGCAGTTCAATAGCGGGATTAGATACGCAGTATTTT. Its translation: CASSSIAGLDTQYF.

This sequence joins TRBV4-1 and TRBJ2-2, with D unresolved. The CDR3 runs to 14 residues. Trimming stripped 1 base from V and 5 bases from J, with 8 bases between. The germline V gene encodes CDR1 MGHRA and CDR2 YSYEKL. The CDR3 DNA reads TGCGCCAGCAGCCAAGTGGGCTTGACCGGGGAGCTGTTTTTT. Protein sequence: CASSQVGLTGELFF.

J is TRBJ2-5 and V is TRBV5-1; D not resolved. The germline V and J ends were trimmed by 3 bases and 4 bases, with 7 bases remaining between them. Germline lookup yields CDR1 SGHRS and CDR2 YFSETQ. There are 12 residues in the CDR3. The CDR3 region is CASSSPAETQYF. The CDR3 region has the DNA TGCGCCAGCAGCTCCCCTGCAGAGACCCAGTACTTC. The entire variable domain, with the rest obtained from reference TRBV5-1 and TRBJ2-5, is as follows: KAGVTQTPRYLIKTRGQQVTLSCSPISGHRSVSWYQQTPGQGLQFLFEYFSETQRNKGNFPGRFSGRQFSNSRSEMNVSTLELGDSALYLCASSSPAETQYFGPGTRLLVL.

The gene calls are TRBV28 and TRBJ2-1; D is undetermined. V dropped 7 bases and J dropped 6 bases, with 16 bases sitting between them. Germline V lookup: CDR1 MDHEN, CDR2 SYDVKM. The CDR3 covers 14 residues. The CDR3 DNA sequence: TGTGCCAGCACCTCGACCAGAAACCTCAATGAGCAGTTCTTC. It codes for CASTSTRNLNEQFF.

The chain links TRBV28 to TRBJ2-3, with D uncertain. The ends were cut back, 1 base at V and 5 bases at J, with 10 bases in the middle. CDR3 length equals 14 residues. CDR1 and CDR2 from the germline V gene are MDHEN and SYDVKM. CDR3 coding DNA: TGTGCCAGCAGTTTATATAACAATCGAGATACGCAGTATTTT. It specifies CASSLYNNRDTQYF.

The CDR3 sequence: CASRGYSGELFF. CDR3 in DNA: TGTGCCAGCAGGGGGTATTCCGGGGAGCTGTTTTTT. The chain recombines TRBV6-5 with TRBJ2-2; D uncertain. The CDR3 contains 12 residues. CDR1 and CDR2 (germline): MNHEY, SVGAGI. V lost 6 bases to trimming and J lost 6 bases, with 8 bases between them.

The V and J genes are TRBV28 and TRBJ1-4; 7 nucleotides match TRBD1. The trim removed 5 bases at V and 7 bases at J, leaving 10 bases unmatched. CDR3 length: 15 residues. Germline V gene lookup returns CDR1 MDHEN and CDR2 SYDVKM. CDR3: CASSPPTGNGEKLFF. CDR3 DNA: TGTGCCAGCAGTCCCCCGACAGGGAACGGTGAAAAACTGTTTTTT.

The genes are TRBV4-1 and TRBJ2-7; weak D call: TRBD1 (8 bases). The length of the CDR3 is 15 residues. The germline V gene encodes CDR1 MGHRA and CDR2 YSYEKL. Trimming stripped 4 bases from V and 4 bases from J, with 17 bases between. The CDR3 reads CASSRKQGEGYEQYF. The CDR3 coding sequence is TGCGCCAGCAGCCGAAAACAGGGGGAGGGGTACGAGCAGTACTTC.

The rearrangement joins TRBV6-6 to TRBJ2-5; the D gene is possibly TRBD2 (5 bases). Looked up from germline, CDR1 is MNHNY and CDR2 is SVGAGI (reference sequence). CDR3 size: 16 residues. Trimming shortened V by 7 bases and J by 1 base, and 19 bases separated the two germline ends. The CDR3 here is CASTNSGGGFQETQYF. For the CDR3, the DNA is TGTGCCAGCACAAATTCGGGCGGAGGCTTCCAAGAGACCCAGTACTTC.

This chain connects TRBV7-9 to TRBJ1-1; the D is unclear. This CDR3 is built from 14 residues. In germline, CDR1 is SEHNR, CDR2 FQNEAQ (reference sequence). V dropped 5 bases and J dropped 1 base, with 11 bases sitting between them. CDR3 in DNA: TGTGCCAGCAGCCTGATAACAACGAACACTGAAGCTTTCTTT. Encoded protein: CASSLITTNTEAFF.

The chain joins TRBV18 to TRBJ2-5, with no clear D. V lost 0 bases to trimming and J lost 5 bases, with 10 bases between them. CDR3 length: 14 amino acids. Per the germline V gene, CDR1 is KGHSH and CDR2 is LQKENI. Here the CDR3 DNA reads TGTGCCAGCTCACCACCGAGCCTAAGTGAGACCCAGTACTTC. Its protein is CASSPPSLSETQYF.

The rearrangement joins TRBV7-3 to TRBJ2-2; perhaps TRBD2 as D (5 bases). The CDR3 covers 18 residues. The germline V gene has CDR1 SGHTA and CDR2 FQGTGA. The V and J ends lost 1 base and 4 bases respectively, with 19 bases between them. DNA for the CDR3: TGTGCCAGCAGCTTAATCCCTCCCCGTCGACGGGGCACCGGGGAGCTGTTTTTT. This encodes CASSLIPPRRRGTGELFF.

This clone was seen only once. The V gene is TRBV6-5, the J gene TRBJ1-1; 7 positions agree with TRBD1. The V gene end was trimmed by 7 bases and the J gene end by 2 bases; junction bases not matched to a gene: 7. Per the germline V gene, CDR1 is MNHEY and CDR2 is SVGAGI. The CDR3 extends over 14 amino acids. The CDR3 protein is CASTKGAGNTEAFF. Written as DNA, the CDR3 is TGTGCCAGCACCAAGGGGGCCGGAAACACTGAAGCTTTCTTT.

In its sample, this clone was seen once. The chain combines TRBV6-4 with TRBJ2-5; TRBD2 agrees at 13 bases. Germline values: CDR1 MRHNA, CDR2 SNTAGT. V lost 6 bases to trimming and J lost 7 bases; unmatched junction nucleotides: 8. The CDR3 extends over 15 amino acids. The CDR3 loop is CASRGTSGRAGTQYF. CDR3 DNA: TGTGCCAGCAGAGGTACTAGCGGGAGGGCCGGGACCCAGTACTTC.

This chain uses TRBV5-1 with TRBJ2-1; 11 bases are shared with TRBD1. Germline V CDR1 and CDR2: SGHRS, YFSETQ. This CDR3 is built from 14 residues. Trimming removed 5 bases from V and 8 bases from J; junction bases left unmatched: 6. In DNA form, the CDR3 reads TGCGCCAGCAGGGCCGGGACAGGGGGTCATGAGCAGTTCTTC. It specifies CASRAGTGGHEQFF.

The gene calls are TRBV7-6 and TRBJ2-1; the match to TRBD1 covers 9 bases. V lost 2 bases and J lost 4; bases outside the gene matches: 3. The CDR3 covers 15 residues. Germline-derived CDR1 and CDR2 are SGHVS and FNYEAQ. The CDR3 region has the DNA TGTGCCAGCAGCTTAACAGGGGGCGGGTACAATGAGCAGTTCTTC. This translates into CASSLTGGGYNEQFF.

The chain is built from TRBV5-6 and TRBJ1-5; perhaps TRBD1 as D (5 bases). Germline V gives CDR1 SGHDT, CDR2 YYEEEE. V lost 3 bases and J lost 6, with 10 bases in between. This CDR3 region has 13 residues. CDR3 protein: CASSSGPSQPQHF. In nucleotides, the CDR3 is TGTGCCAGCAGCTCGGGACCTTCTCAGCCCCAGCATTTT. The full variable domain, completed using reference TRBV5-6 and TRBJ1-5, is DAGVTQSPTHLIKTRGQQVTLRCSPKSGHDTVSWYQQALGQGPQFIFQYYEEEERQRGNFPDRFSGHQFPNYSSELNVNALLLGDSALYLCASSSGPSQPQHFGDGTRLSIL.

This chain connects TRBV2 to TRBJ2-4, with 13 bases matching TRBD2. This CDR3 is built from 19 residues. Unmatched junction bases numbered 10, after V lost 5 bases and J lost 0 bases. CDR1 and CDR2 (germline): SNHLY, FYNNEI. This CDR3 reads CASSPSGLAGFLAKNIQYF. CDR3 coding DNA: TGTGCCAGCAGTCCGTCGGGACTAGCGGGATTCCTAGCCAAAAACATTCAGTACTTC. The full variable domain, with the rest looked up from reference TRBV2 and TRBJ2-4, is EPEVTQTPSHQVTQMGQEVILRCVPISNHLYFYWYRQILGQKVEFLVSFYNNEISEKSEIFDDQFSVERPDGSNFTLKIRSTKLEDSAMYFCASSPSGLAGFLAKNIQYFGAGTRLSVL.

The CDR3 sequence: CAWSPGQTNSNEKLFF. In DNA, the CDR3 is TGTGCCTGGAGTCCGGGACAGACCAACTCCAATGAAAAACTGTTTTTT. The genes are TRBV30 and TRBJ1-4; 7 positions match TRBD1. Germline V gene lookup returns CDR1 GTSNPN and CDR2 SVGIG (reference sequence). V lost 2 bases, J lost 5 bases, and 11 bases stayed unmatched. The CDR3 covers 16 residues.

The gene calls are TRBV28 and TRBJ2-5, with a weak D call TRBD1 (5 bases). Trimming stripped 2 bases from V and 2 bases from J, with 9 bases between. This CDR3 region has 14 residues. In germline, CDR1 is MDHEN, CDR2 SYDVKM. This CDR3 reads CASSLSRVQETQYF. The CDR3 DNA reads TGTGCCAGCAGTTTAAGCAGGGTTCAAGAGACCCAGTACTTC. The complete variable domain, with remaining parts taken from reference TRBV28 and TRBJ2-5, reads DVKVTQSSRYLVKRTGEKVFLECVQDMDHENMFWYRQDPGLGLRLIYFSYDVKMKEKGDIPEGYSVSREKKERFSLILESASTNQTSMYLCASSLSRVQETQYFGPGTRLLVL.

This chain uses TRBV6-1 with TRBJ1-5; a weak D match, TRBD1 (6 bases). V lost 7 bases and J 6 bases, leaving 19 bases between the germline ends. This CDR3 comprises 15 residues. Per germline, CDR1 MNHNS and CDR2 SASEGT. The CDR3, as DNA: TGTGCCAGCAAATTTGCTCAACAAGGGGGTCAGCCCCAGCATTTT. Translated, it gives CASKFAQQGGQPQHF.

The chain joins TRBV27 to TRBJ2-7; D ambiguous. Per the germline V gene, CDR1 is MNHEY and CDR2 is SMNVEV (reference sequence). The CDR3 spans 13 residues. Trimming pared 2 bases from V and 3 bases from J, leaving 8 bases between. The CDR3 loop reads CASSLVPNYEQYF. CDR3 nucleotides: TGTGCCAGCAGTTTAGTCCCTAACTACGAGCAGTACTTC.

The chain recombines TRBV7-9 with TRBJ2-7; D remains ambiguous. The CDR3 has 12 residues. V was trimmed by 4 bases and J by 7 bases, leaving 11 bases between them. CDR1 SEHNR and CDR2 FQNEAQ come from the germline V gene (reference sequence). Written as DNA, the CDR3 is TGTGCCAGCAGCTCTCCGACCCGAGAGCAGTACTTC. As protein: CASSSPTREQYF.

The genes are TRBV6-5 and TRBJ2-5; no firm D call. The V gene's germline CDR1 is MNHEY and CDR2 SVGAGI. This CDR3 is built from 14 residues. V was shortened by 5 bases and J by 5 bases, with 15 bases between the two germline ends. CDR3 bases: TGTGCCAGCAGTCCCTTAACATCTAGGGAGACCCAGTACTTC. It codes for CASSPLTSRETQYF.

The genes are TRBV7-2 and TRBJ2-1, with no clear D. This CDR3 has 16 residues. Trimming shortened V by 1 base and J by 1 base, and 11 bases separated the two germline ends. From germline, CDR1 is SGHTA and CDR2 FQGNSA. As DNA, the CDR3 is TGTGCCAGCAGCTTAGAGAAGTGGCAATCCTACAATGAGCAGTTCTTC. It translates to CASSLEKWQSYNEQFF.